The rows below give T cell receptor beta chains drawn from one sample of a study of radiation and T cells in renal cell carcinoma. Method: immunoSEQ multiplex PCR; TCRdb's copy keeps in-frame clones and lacks some. The sample lists about 78,000 clones; roughly nine tenths were seen once. Source: blood, taken from a patient whose treatment included radiotherapy and nephrectomy. All receptors come from a woman in her 70s with renal cell carcinoma. The CDR3 runs from the conserved cysteine through the conserved F or W. D genes are given only for firm matches. Only some rows state a clone size, as once, few, many or a class for expanded clones.

.,14,.,TRBJ1-1,TRBV5-1,CASSRQSMNTEAFF,TGCGCCAGCAGCCGACAATCCATGAACACTGAAGCTTTCTTT
once,13,.,TRBJ1-2,TRBV19,CASNPTAGYGYTF,TGTGCCAGTAACCCGACCGCGGGCTATGGCTACACCTTC
.,14,.,TRBJ2-3,TRBV6-5,CASSYSDGKDTQYF,TGTGCCAGCAGTTATTCGGACGGGAAAGATACGCAGTATTTT
.,16,TRBD2,TRBJ2-1,TRBV6-1,CASSALPSGGRNEQFF,TGTGCCAGCAGTGCCCTCCCTAGCGGGGGGAGGAATGAGCAGTTCTTC
once,14,.,TRBJ2-7,TRBV6-5,CASSSPAGGYEQYF,TGTGCCAGCAGTTCTCCCGCCGGGGGATACGAGCAGTACTTC
few,17,.,TRBJ2-2,TRBV9,CASSALLRTANTGELFF,TGTGCCAGCAGCGCACTTTTGAGGACAGCAAACACCGGGGAGCTGTTTTTT
.,17,.,TRBJ1-2,TRBV6-1,CASSESRTALTRGGYTF,TGTGCCAGCAGTGAATCCCGGACAGCCCTTACACGAGGCGGCTACACCTTC
.,15,.,TRBJ2-2,TRBV7-2,CASSLDVGYTGELFF,TGTGCCAGCAGCTTAGACGTGGGGTACACCGGGGAGCTGTTTTTT
.,15,.,TRBJ1-3,TRBV2,CASRVETSSGNTIYF,TGTGCCAGCAGGGTCGAGACTAGCTCTGGAAACACCATATATTTT
.,13,.,TRBJ1-2,TRBV7-2,CASSSRPSYGYTF,TGTGCCAGCAGCTCTCGGCCCTCCTATGGCTACACCTTC
.,15,TRBD2,TRBJ2-5,TRBV6-4,CASSPTSGGEETQYF,TGTGCCAGCAGTCCTACTAGCGGGGGGGAAGAGACCCAGTACTTC
.,15,TRBD1,TRBJ2-5,TRBV5-1,CASSRSGTGGETQYF,TGCGCCAGCAGCAGGAGTGGGACAGGGGGAGAGACCCAGTACTTC
once,11,.,TRBJ2-3,TRBV7-2,CASSPKVTQYF,TGTGCCAGCAGCCCTAAGGTCACGCAGTATTTT
.,15,.,TRBJ2-1,TRBV19,CASSTTPQSGAEQFF,TGTGCCAGTAGTACAACACCCCAGAGCGGCGCGGAGCAGTTCTTC
few,15,.,TRBJ1-1,TRBV9,CASSVGQGPNTEAFF,TGTGCCAGCAGCGTAGGCCAAGGGCCGAACACTGAAGCTTTCTTT
.,16,.,TRBJ1-2,TRBV7-2,CASSPGRRTTNYGYTF,TGTGCCAGCAGCCCGGGACGGAGAACCACTAACTATGGCTACACCTTC
.,17,.,TRBJ1-6,TRBV7-2,CASSLWAGSSYNSPLHF,TGTGCCAGCAGCTTATGGGCGGGGAGCTCCTATAATTCACCCCTCCACTTT
.,14,.,TRBJ1-2,TRBV6-1,CASSEALAGPGYTF,TGTGCCAGCAGTGAAGCGCTCGCAGGGCCTGGCTACACCTTC
.,12,.,TRBJ2-7,TRBV19,CASSGQYYEQYF,TGTGCCAGTAGTGGACAGTATTACGAGCAGTACTTC
.,14,.,TRBJ1-1,TRBV2,CASSEALLNTEAFF,TGTGCCAGCAGTGAAGCCCTCCTGAACACTGAAGCTTTCTTT
.,12,.,TRBJ1-1,TRBV30,CAWRGRVTEAFF,TGTGCCTGGAGAGGGAGGGTCACTGAAGCTTTCTTT
.,14,.,TRBJ1-1,TRBV4-2,CASSQERRDTEAFF,TGTGCCAGCAGCCAAGAGAGGCGGGACACTGAAGCTTTCTTT
.,14,TRBD1,TRBJ1-1,TRBV28,CASRAGGEGTEAFF,TGTGCCAGCAGAGCAGGGGGTGAGGGGACTGAAGCTTTCTTT
.,13,.,TRBJ2-2,TRBV18,CASSPGSTGELFF,TGTGCCAGCTCACCAGGTTCCACCGGGGAGCTGTTTTTT
.,14,.,TRBJ2-3,TRBV7-2,CASSPPGPTDTQYF,TGTGCCAGCAGCCCCCCGGGCCCCACAGATACGCAGTATTTT
.,13,.,TRBJ1-2,TRBV9,CASSVGGDYGYTF,TGTGCCAGCAGCGTTGGGGGGGATTATGGCTACACCTTC
once,14,TRBD1,TRBJ2-2,TRBV14,CASSRGLNTGELFF,TGTGCCAGCAGCAGGGGGCTAAACACCGGGGAGCTGTTTTTT
few,13,.,TRBJ2-3,TRBV7-9,CASSPKGPDTQYF,TGTGCCAGCAGTCCAAAGGGCCCAGATACGCAGTATTTT
once,14,TRBD1,TRBJ2-7,TRBV5-1,CASSLDRGTSEQYF,TGCGCCAGCAGCCTGGACAGGGGAACTAGCGAGCAGTACTTC
.,12,TRBD2,TRBJ2-5,TRBV29-1,CSVFGGVETQYF,TGCAGCGTTTTCGGGGGGGTAGAGACCCAGTACTTC
.,18,TRBD2,TRBJ2-7,TRBV10-2,CASAEGKSGGAFLNEQYF,TGCGCCAGCGCTGAAGGGAAAAGCGGGGGGGCCTTTTTGAACGAGCAGTACTTC